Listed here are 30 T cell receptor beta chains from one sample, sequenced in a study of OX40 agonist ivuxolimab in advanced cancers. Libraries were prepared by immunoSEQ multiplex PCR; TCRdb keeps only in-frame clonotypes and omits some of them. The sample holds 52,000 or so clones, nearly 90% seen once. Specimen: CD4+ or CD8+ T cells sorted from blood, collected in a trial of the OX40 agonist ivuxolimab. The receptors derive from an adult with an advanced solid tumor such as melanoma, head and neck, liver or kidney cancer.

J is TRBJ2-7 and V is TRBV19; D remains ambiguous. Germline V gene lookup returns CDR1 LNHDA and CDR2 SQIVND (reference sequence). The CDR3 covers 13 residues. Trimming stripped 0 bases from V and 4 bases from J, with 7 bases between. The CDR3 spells CASSIDYQYEQYF. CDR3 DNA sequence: TGTGCCAGTAGTATAGATTATCAGTACGAGCAGTACTTC.

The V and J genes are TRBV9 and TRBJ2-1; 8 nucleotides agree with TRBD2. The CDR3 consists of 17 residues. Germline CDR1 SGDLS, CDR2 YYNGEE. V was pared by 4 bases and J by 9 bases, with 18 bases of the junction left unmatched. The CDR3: CASSPDPGGRSLGEQFF. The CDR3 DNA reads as TGTGCCAGCAGCCCCGACCCCGGCGGGAGGTCCTTGGGTGAGCAGTTCTTC.

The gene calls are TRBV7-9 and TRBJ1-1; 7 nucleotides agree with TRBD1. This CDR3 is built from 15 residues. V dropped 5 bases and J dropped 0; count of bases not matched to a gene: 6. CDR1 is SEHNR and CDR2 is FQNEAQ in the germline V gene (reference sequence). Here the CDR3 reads CASSTRQGMNTEAFF. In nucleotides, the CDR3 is TGTGCCAGCAGCACCCGACAGGGAATGAACACTGAAGCTTTCTTT.

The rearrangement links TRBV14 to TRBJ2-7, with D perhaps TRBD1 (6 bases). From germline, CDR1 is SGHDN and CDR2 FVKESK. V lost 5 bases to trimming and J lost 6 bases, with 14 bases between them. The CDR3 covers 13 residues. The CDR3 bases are TGTGCCAGCAGCTGGCAGGGGATCGGCGAGCAGTACTTC. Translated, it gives CASSWQGIGEQYF.

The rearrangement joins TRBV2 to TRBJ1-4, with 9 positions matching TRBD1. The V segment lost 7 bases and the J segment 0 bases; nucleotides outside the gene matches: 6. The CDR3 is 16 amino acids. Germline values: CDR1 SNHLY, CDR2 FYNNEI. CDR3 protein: CASTKTGGSTNEKLFF. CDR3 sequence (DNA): TGTGCCAGCACAAAGACAGGGGGGTCAACTAATGAAAAACTGTTTTTT.

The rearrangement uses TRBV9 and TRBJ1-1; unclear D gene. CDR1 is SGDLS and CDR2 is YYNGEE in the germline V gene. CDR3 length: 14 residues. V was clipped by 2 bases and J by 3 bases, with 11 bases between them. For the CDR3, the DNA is TGTGCCAGCAGCGTTAAGGGTGTGGACACTGAAGCTTTCTTT. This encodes CASSVKGVDTEAFF.

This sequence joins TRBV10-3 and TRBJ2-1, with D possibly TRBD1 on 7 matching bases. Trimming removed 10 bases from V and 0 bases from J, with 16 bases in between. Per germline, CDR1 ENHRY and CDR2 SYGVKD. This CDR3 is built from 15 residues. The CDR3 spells CATEGAGSSYNEQFF. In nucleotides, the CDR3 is TGTGCCACGGAGGGGGCGGGCAGCTCCTACAATGAGCAGTTCTTC.

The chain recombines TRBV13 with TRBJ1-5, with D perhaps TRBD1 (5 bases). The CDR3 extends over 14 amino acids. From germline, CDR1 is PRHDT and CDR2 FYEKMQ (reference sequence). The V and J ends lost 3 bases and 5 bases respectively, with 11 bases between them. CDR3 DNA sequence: TGTGCCAGCAGCTTGGGTCCGGGGGATCAGCCCCAGCATTTT. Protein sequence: CASSLGPGDQPQHF.

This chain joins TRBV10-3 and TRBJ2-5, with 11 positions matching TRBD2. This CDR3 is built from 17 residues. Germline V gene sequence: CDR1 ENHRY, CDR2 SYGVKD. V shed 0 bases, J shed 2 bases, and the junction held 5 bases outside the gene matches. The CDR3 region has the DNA TGTGCCATCAGTGAGTCGATAGGACTAGCGGGTCAAGAGACCCAGTACTTC. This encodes CAISESIGLAGQETQYF.

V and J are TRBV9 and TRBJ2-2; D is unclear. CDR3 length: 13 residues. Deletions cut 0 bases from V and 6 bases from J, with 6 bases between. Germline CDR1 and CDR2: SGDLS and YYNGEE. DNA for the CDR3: TGTGCCAGCAGCGTAGGGGGTCCCGGGGAGCTGTTTTTT. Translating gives CASSVGGPGELFF.

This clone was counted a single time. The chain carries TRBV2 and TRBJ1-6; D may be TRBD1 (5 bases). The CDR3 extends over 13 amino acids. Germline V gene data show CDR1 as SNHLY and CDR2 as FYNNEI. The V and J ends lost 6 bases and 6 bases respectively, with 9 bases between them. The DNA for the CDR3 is TGTGCCAGCAGGACAGACAGTAATTCACCCCTCCACTTT. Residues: CASRTDSNSPLHF. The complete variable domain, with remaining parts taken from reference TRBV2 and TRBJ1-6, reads EPEVTQTPSHQVTQMGQEVILRCVPISNHLYFYWYRQILGQKVEFLVSFYNNEISEKSEIFDDQFSVERPDGSNFTLKIRSTKLEDSAMYFCASRTDSNSPLHFGNGTRLTVT.

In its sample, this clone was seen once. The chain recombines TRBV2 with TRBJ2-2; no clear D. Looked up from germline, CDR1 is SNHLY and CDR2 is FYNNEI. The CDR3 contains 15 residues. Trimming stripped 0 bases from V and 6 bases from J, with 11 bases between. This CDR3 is CASSEALTNPGELFF. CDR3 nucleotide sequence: TGTGCCAGCAGTGAAGCGCTAACTAACCCCGGGGAGCTGTTTTTT.

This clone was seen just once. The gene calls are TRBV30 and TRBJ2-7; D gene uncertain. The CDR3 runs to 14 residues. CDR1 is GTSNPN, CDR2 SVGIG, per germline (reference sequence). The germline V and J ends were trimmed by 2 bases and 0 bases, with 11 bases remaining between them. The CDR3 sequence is CAWSRYFSSYEQYF. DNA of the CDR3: TGTGCCTGGAGTAGATATTTTAGCTCCTACGAGCAGTACTTC.

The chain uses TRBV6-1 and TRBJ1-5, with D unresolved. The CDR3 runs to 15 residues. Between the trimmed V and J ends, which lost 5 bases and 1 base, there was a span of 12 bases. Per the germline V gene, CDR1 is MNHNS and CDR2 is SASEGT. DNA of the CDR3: TGTGCCAGCAGTAGATACCAGCCAAGCAATCAGCCCCAGCATTTT. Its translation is CASSRYQPSNQPQHF.

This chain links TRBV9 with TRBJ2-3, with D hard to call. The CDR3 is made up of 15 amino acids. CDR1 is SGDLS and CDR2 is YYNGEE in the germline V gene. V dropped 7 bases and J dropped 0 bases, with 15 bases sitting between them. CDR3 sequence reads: CASGSMLASTDTQYF. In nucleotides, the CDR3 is TGTGCCAGCGGGTCAATGTTGGCTAGCACAGATACGCAGTATTTT. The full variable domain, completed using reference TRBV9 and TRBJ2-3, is DSGVTQTPKHLITATGQRVTLRCSPRSGDLSVYWYQQSLDQGLQFLIQYYNGEERAKGNILERFSAQQFPDLHSELNLSSLELGDSALYFCASGSMLASTDTQYFGPGTRLTVL.

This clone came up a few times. CDR3 amino acids: CSAREDSEQYF. In DNA form, the CDR3 reads TGCAGTGCTAGAGAGGACAGCGAGCAGTACTTC. V is TRBV20-1 and J is TRBJ2-7; tentative D call: TRBD1 (6 bases). CDR3 length equals 11 residues. Germline values: CDR1 DFQATT, CDR2 SNEGSKA (reference sequence). V lost 0 bases and J lost 6, with 6 bases in between.

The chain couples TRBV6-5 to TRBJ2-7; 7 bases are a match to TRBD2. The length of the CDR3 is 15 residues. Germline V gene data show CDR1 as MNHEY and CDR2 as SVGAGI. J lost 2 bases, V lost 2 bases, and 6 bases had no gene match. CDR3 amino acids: CASSYRRGSAYEQYF. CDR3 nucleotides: TGTGCCAGCAGTTACAGGCGGGGGTCCGCCTACGAGCAGTACTTC.

CDR3 region: CASSYWTSPTQNIQYF. CDR3 nucleotide sequence: TGTGCCAGCAGTTATTGGACGTCACCAACCCAAAACATTCAGTACTTC. The V call is TRBV6-6, the J call TRBJ2-4; D unclear. Trimming took 3 bases from V and 5 from J, leaving 17 bases between them. The CDR3 has 16 amino acids. Germline V gene sequence: CDR1 MNHNY, CDR2 SVGAGI (reference sequence).

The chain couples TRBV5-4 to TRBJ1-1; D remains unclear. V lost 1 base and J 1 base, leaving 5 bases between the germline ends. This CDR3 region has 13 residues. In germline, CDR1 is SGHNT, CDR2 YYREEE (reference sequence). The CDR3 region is CASSLNRNTEAFF. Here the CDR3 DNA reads TGTGCCAGCAGCTTGAACAGGAACACTGAAGCTTTCTTT.

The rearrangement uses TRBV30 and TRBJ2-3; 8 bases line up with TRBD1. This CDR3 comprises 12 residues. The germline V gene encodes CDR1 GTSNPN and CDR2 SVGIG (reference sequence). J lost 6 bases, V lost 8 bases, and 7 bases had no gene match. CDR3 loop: CAAGQGRDTQYF. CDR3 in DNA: TGTGCCGCTGGACAGGGAAGGGATACGCAGTATTTT.

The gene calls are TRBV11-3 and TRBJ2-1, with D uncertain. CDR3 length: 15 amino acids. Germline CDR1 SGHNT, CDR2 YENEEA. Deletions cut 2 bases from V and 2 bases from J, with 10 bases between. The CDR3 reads CASSLRNIPYNEQFF. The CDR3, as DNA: TGTGCCAGCAGCTTACGGAATATCCCCTACAATGAGCAGTTCTTC.

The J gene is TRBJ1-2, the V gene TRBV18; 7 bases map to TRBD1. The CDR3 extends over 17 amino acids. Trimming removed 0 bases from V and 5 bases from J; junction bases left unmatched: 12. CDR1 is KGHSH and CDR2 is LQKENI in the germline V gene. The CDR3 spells CASSPPLGAGRGYGYTF. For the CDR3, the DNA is TGTGCCAGCTCACCACCCCTGGGTGCCGGCAGGGGGTATGGCTACACCTTC.

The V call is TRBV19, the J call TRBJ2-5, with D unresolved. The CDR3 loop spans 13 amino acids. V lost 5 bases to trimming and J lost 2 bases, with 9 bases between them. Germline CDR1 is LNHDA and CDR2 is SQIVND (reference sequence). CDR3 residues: CASSGGFQETQYF. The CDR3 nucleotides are TGTGCCAGTAGTGGCGGATTTCAAGAGACCCAGTACTTC.

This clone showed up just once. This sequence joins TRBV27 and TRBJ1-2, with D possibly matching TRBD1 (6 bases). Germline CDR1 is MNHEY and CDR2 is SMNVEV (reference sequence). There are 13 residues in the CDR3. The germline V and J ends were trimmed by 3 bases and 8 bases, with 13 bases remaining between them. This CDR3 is CASSLRRGWGYTF. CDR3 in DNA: TGTGCCAGCAGTTTGCGCAGGGGATGGGGCTACACCTTC.

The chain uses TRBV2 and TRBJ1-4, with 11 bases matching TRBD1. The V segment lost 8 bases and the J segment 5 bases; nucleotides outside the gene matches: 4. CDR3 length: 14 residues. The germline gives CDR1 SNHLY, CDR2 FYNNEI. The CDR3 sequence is CASGGTGGNEKLFF. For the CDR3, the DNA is TGTGCCAGCGGGGGGACAGGGGGAAATGAAAAACTGTTTTTT.

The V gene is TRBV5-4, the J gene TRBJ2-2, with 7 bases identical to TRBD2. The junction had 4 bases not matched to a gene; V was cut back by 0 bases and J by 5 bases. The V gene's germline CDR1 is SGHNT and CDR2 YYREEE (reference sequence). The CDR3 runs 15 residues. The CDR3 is CASSLAGRRTGELFF. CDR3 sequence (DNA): TGTGCCAGCAGCTTGGCCGGGAGGAGGACCGGGGAGCTGTTTTTT.

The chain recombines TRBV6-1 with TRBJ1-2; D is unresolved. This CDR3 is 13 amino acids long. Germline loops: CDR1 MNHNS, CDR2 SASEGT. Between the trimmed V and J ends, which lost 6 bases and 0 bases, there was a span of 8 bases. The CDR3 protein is CASRGIANYGYTF. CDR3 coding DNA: TGTGCCAGCAGGGGCATCGCTAACTATGGCTACACCTTC.

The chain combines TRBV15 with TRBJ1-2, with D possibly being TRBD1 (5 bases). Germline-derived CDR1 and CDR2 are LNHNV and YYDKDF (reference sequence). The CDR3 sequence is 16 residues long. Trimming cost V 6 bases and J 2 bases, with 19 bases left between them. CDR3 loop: CATSLGGTASNYGYTF. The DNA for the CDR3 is TGTGCCACCAGTCTCGGGGGAACCGCCTCGAACTATGGCTACACCTTC.

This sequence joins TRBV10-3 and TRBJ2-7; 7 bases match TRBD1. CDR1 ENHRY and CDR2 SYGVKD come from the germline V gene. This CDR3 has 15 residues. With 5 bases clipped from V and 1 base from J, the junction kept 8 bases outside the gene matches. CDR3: CAISSGRGSSYEQYF. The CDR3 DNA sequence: TGTGCCATCAGTTCGGGCAGGGGGTCTTCCTACGAGCAGTACTTC.

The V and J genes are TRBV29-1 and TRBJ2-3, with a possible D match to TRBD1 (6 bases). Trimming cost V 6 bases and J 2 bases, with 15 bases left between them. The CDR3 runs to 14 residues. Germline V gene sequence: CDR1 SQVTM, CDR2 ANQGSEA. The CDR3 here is CSVRQGSPTDTQYF. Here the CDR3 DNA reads TGCAGCGTACGCCAGGGGTCTCCCACAGATACGCAGTATTTT.